The source of this T cell receptor (beta chain) is a study of CD8 T cells in ankylosing spondylitis. Unmatched junction bases numbered 1, after V lost 0 bases and J lost 7 bases. The CDR3 runs 14 residues. Germline lookup yields CDR1 MNHEY and CDR2 SMNVEV (reference sequence). Quantitative barcoded 5'-RACE was used to prepare TCR beta libraries. MiXCR, applied by TCRdb to the 5' RACE reads, yields one record per CDR3 protein. The data show some 200,000 distinct CDR3 sequences, just under 7.5% seen once. In regard to this clonotype: The antigen remains undetermined.

Whole-study findings and limits: There was a TCR beta motif, made of several highly homologous variants, that appeared characteristic of ankylosing spondylitis blood. Researchers reportedly found disease-linked clones significantly enriched in matched ankylosing spondylitis synovial fluid. Some of the motif variants had earlier been found in reactive arthritis patients' fluid and blood.

This TCR derives from a male donor with ankylosing spondylitis. This sequence joins TRBV27 and TRBJ2-1; TRBD1 agrees at 9 bases. Sequenced material: blood, either unsorted or a sorted T cell fraction (not recorded which). DNA of the CDR3: TGTGCCAGCAGTTTATCGGGACAGGGTAATGAGCAGTTCTTC. Its protein product is CASSLSGQGNEQFF.